The 11 T cell receptor beta chains in this list originate from one sample, sequenced in a study of T cell responses to AZD1222 COVID-19 vaccine. Clones were read by immunoSEQ multiplex PCR, and TCRdb kept only the in-frame ones, dropping some. The sample comprises roughly 70,000 clones, around 90% of which are singletons, and 6.3% rests with the top ten. This specimen consisted of peripheral blood, obtained 28 days after the second dose of the MenACWY control vaccine. Receptor source: an adult who received the MenACWY meningococcal vaccine as a control.

The chain is built from TRBV11-3 and TRBJ2-1; 7 bases are shared with TRBD2. V lost 5 bases, J lost 5 bases, and 6 bases stayed unmatched. Germline V gene lookup returns CDR1 SGHNT and CDR2 YENEEA. The length of the CDR3 is 14 residues. This chain's CDR3 is CASSLSGLNNEQFF. The CDR3 bases are TGTGCCAGCAGCCTCTCGGGACTAAACAATGAGCAGTTCTTC.

This sequence joins TRBV3-1 (or the pseudogene TRBV3-2) and TRBJ2-1, with TRBD1 matching 8 bases. The CDR3 totals 13 residues. V lost 7 bases to trimming and J lost 9 bases; unmatched junction nucleotides: 8. Germline V CDR1 and CDR2: LGHDT, YNNKEL (reference sequence). CDR3 amino acids: CASNPTQGAEQFF. CDR3 bases: TGTGCCAGCAACCCAACTCAGGGGGCTGAGCAGTTCTTC.

The CDR3 DNA follows: TGCGCCAGCAGCTTGGCAGGGACCTCCTACAATGAGCAGTTCTTC. Protein sequence: CASSLAGTSYNEQFF. The chain couples TRBV5-1 to TRBJ2-1, with D perhaps given as TRBD1 or TRBD2 (5 bases each). The CDR3 has 15 residues. Germline V lookup: CDR1 SGHRS, CDR2 YFSETQ. Trimming pared 0 bases from V and 0 bases from J, leaving 7 bases between.

The chain combines TRBV12-3 or TRBV12-4 with TRBJ2-1, with D perhaps TRBD1 or TRBD2 (5 bases each). The CDR3 loop spans 12 amino acids. The ends were cut back, 6 bases at V and 10 bases at J, with 13 bases in the middle. The chain's CDR3 is CASSMGPGEQFF. The CDR3 DNA sequence: TGTGCCAGCAGCATGGGACCCGGGGAGCAGTTCTTC.

This chain joins TRBV19 and TRBJ1-5; no definite D call. Trimming took off 10 bases at V and 6 bases at J, with 25 bases between the two ends. Germline values: CDR1 LNHDA, CDR2 SQIVND (reference sequence). The CDR3 length is 16 residues. In DNA, the CDR3 is TGTGCCACCGCCGACGTCAGACGGGGTCTGCGTCAGCCCCAGCATTTT. Translated: CATADVRRGLRQPQHF.

This chain links TRBV7-8 with TRBJ2-7, with a possible D match to TRBD2 (8 bases). Trimming pared 8 bases from V and 2 bases from J, leaving 16 bases between. From germline, CDR1 is SGHVS and CDR2 FQNEAQ. The CDR3 has 14 amino acids. The CDR3 protein is CASGREDRTYEQYF. The CDR3 DNA follows: TGTGCCAGCGGGCGGGAGGACAGGACCTACGAGCAGTACTTC.

The chain recombines TRBV19 with TRBJ1-2; D is perhaps TRBD1 (5 bases). With 3 bases removed from V and 7 bases from J, the gap between germline ends came to 9 bases. This CDR3 has 12 residues. CDR1 and CDR2 from the germline V gene are LNHDA and SQIVND (reference sequence). CDR3 nucleotide sequence: TGTGCCAGTAGTATCGGACACGCTGGCTACACCTTC. Translating it yields CASSIGHAGYTF.

This clone was detected once. The V and J genes are TRBV3-1 (or the pseudogene TRBV3-2) and TRBJ1-2, with 8 bases matching TRBD1. Germline values: CDR1 LGHDT, CDR2 YNNKEL (reference sequence). V gave up 6 bases and J gave up 2 bases; unmatched junction bases: 11. The CDR3 consists of 16 residues. In DNA, the CDR3 is TGTGCCAGCAGTCCTTCTCCGGGACAGGAAAACTATGGCTACACCTTC. Translation: CASSPSPGQENYGYTF.

The rearrangement uses TRBV5-4 and TRBJ2-7; a weak D match, TRBD2 (6 bases). V dropped 4 bases and J dropped 2 bases, with 13 bases sitting between them. This CDR3 is built from 14 residues. CDR1 is SGHNT and CDR2 is YYREEE in the germline V gene (reference sequence). This CDR3 is CASSPGDSPYEQYF. CDR3 DNA sequence: TGTGCCAGCAGCCCGGGGGACTCGCCCTACGAGCAGTACTTC. Looking up the rest from reference TRBV5-4 and TRBJ2-7 gives the full variable domain: ETGVTQSPTHLIKTRGQQVTLRCSSQSGHNTVSWYQQALGQGPQFIFQYYREEENGRGNFPPRFSGLQFPNYSSELNVNALELDDSALYLCASSPGDSPYEQYFGPGTRLTVT.

This rearrangement joins TRBV19 to TRBJ1-6; maybe TRBD1 (5 bases). The CDR3 is made up of 13 amino acids. Trimming removed 11 bases from V and 10 bases from J, with 18 bases in between. Germline V CDR1 and CDR2: LNHDA, SQIVND (reference sequence). CDR3 amino acids: CASSWGGGSPLHF. The CDR3 DNA is TGTGCCTCATCATGGGGCGGCGGATCACCCCTCCACTTT.

This chain links TRBV4-1 with TRBJ2-1; 14 nucleotides line up with TRBD2. CDR3 size: 20 residues. Trimming removed 4 bases from V and 6 bases from J; junction bases left unmatched: 17. Germline V gene lookup returns CDR1 MGHRA and CDR2 YSYEKL. The CDR3 loop is CASSPLPGLAGEWGPNEQFF. The CDR3 DNA follows: TGCGCCAGCAGCCCCTTGCCGGGACTAGCGGGAGAATGGGGCCCCAATGAGCAGTTCTTC.